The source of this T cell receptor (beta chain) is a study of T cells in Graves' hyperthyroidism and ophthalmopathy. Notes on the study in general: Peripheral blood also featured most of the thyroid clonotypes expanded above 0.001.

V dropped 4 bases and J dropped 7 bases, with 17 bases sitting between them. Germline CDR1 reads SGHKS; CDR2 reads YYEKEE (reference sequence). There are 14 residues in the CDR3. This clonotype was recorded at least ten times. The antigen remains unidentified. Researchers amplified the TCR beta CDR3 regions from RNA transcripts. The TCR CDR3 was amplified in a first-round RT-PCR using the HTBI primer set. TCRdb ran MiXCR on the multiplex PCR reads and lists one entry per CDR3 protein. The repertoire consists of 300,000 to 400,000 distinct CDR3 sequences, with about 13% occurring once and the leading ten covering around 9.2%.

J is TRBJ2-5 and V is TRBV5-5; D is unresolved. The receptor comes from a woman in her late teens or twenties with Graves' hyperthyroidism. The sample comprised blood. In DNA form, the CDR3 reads TGTGCCAGCAGCCCGAACAGCCTCCTGGGGACCCAGTACTTC. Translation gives CASSPNSLLGTQYF.